One sample yielded the 32 T cell receptor beta chains listed below, sequenced in a study of control samples from healthy donors and cancer patients. Clones were sequenced by immunoSEQ multiplex PCR, and TCRdb holds only the in-frame ones, with some missing. The table has 130,000 to 150,000 clones, roughly 94% seen once. The sequenced material came from PBMCs. Receptors originate from a man aged 60 to 75 with colorectal cancer.

This chain links TRBV3-1 (or the pseudogene TRBV3-2) with TRBJ1-2, with D uncertain. Germline V CDR1 and CDR2: LGHDT, YNNKEL (reference sequence). The CDR3 extends over 12 amino acids. With 1 base removed from V and 0 bases from J, the gap between germline ends came to 0 bases. The CDR3, as DNA: TGTGCCAGCAGCCAAGCTAACTATGGCTACACCTTC. Translating it yields CASSQANYGYTF.

The V and J genes are TRBV20-1 and TRBJ2-4; 7 nucleotides line up with TRBD1. CDR3 size: 13 residues. Germline trimming cut 3 bases from V and 4 bases from J; bases unmatched to any gene: 3. CDR1 and CDR2 (germline): DFQATT, SNEGSKA (reference sequence). DNA of the CDR3: TGCAGTGCTAGTCGACAGGGAAAAAACATTCAGTACTTC. Amino acid sequence: CSASRQGKNIQYF.

The rearrangement joins TRBV11-3 to TRBJ1-2; D is unclear. This CDR3 has 13 amino acids. Germline values: CDR1 SGHNT, CDR2 YENEEA. V shed 3 bases and J shed 10 bases, with 15 bases lying between them. CDR3 region: CASSFPEGLDYTF. CDR3 DNA: TGTGCCAGCAGCTTCCCGGAGGGTTTGGACTACACCTTC.

The gene calls are TRBV24-1 and TRBJ1-4, with D unclear. The CDR3 spans 15 residues. V dropped 3 bases and J dropped 0 bases, with 7 bases sitting between them. Germline values: CDR1 KGHDR, CDR2 SFDVKD. CDR3 residues: CATSDPGATNEKLFF. Here the CDR3 DNA reads TGTGCCACCAGTGATCCCGGAGCAACTAATGAAAAACTGTTTTTT.

In this sample, this clone turned up a few times. The chain recombines TRBV2 with TRBJ2-7; 12 nucleotides align to TRBD2. Per germline, CDR1 SNHLY and CDR2 FYNNEI. Trimming took 3 bases from V and 7 from J; bases not matched to a gene: 10. The CDR3 contains 16 residues. Written as DNA, the CDR3 is TGTGCCAGCAGTGAGGGACTAGCGGGCCTAAGGGGAGAGCAGTACTTC. It translates to CASSEGLAGLRGEQYF. Supplemented by reference TRBV2 and TRBJ2-7, the full variable domain reads EPEVTQTPSHQVTQMGQEVILRCVPISNHLYFYWYRQILGQKVEFLVSFYNNEISEKSEIFDDQFSVERPDGSNFTLKIRSTKLEDSAMYFCASSEGLAGLRGEQYFGPGTRLTVT.

The V call is TRBV6-6, the J call TRBJ2-5; D is possibly TRBD2 (5 bases). The V end lost 4 bases, the J end lost 3 bases, and 12 bases lay between the germline ends. The CDR3 has 14 amino acids. Germline V CDR1 and CDR2: MNHNY, SVGAGI (reference sequence). The CDR3 DNA reads as TGTGCCAGCAGTTTTTTGACCGGGGAAGAGACCCAGTACTTC. Residues: CASSFLTGEETQYF.

The chain carries TRBV11-2 and TRBJ2-1; maybe TRBD2 (5 bases). This CDR3 has 16 amino acids. Germline CDR1 reads SGHAT; CDR2 reads FQNNGV. V was clipped by 6 bases and J by 1 base, with 16 bases between them. This CDR3 reads CASSQWELGSYNEQFF. The CDR3, as DNA: TGTGCCAGCAGTCAGTGGGAACTAGGTTCCTACAATGAGCAGTTCTTC.

The chain recombines TRBV29-1 with TRBJ1-3; 7 bases match TRBD1. V gave up 3 bases and J gave up 4 bases; unmatched junction bases: 6. The germline V gene encodes CDR1 SQVTM and CDR2 ANQGSEA. The CDR3 covers 14 residues. CDR3 DNA: TGCAGCGTTGATGACAGGGCGGGAGGAAACACCATATATTTT. It codes for CSVDDRAGGNTIYF.

This clone appeared once. This chain links TRBV24-1 with TRBJ1-1, with 9 bases fitting TRBD1. This CDR3 is built from 14 residues. After removal of 5 bases from V and 5 bases from J, the junction contained 5 bases not matched to a gene. The V gene's germline CDR1 is KGHDR and CDR2 SFDVKD. CDR3: CATSGGTGRTEAFF. The CDR3, as DNA: TGTGCCACCAGTGGGGGGACAGGGCGGACTGAAGCTTTCTTT.

This clone came up a few times. This rearrangement joins TRBV7-9 to TRBJ2-7, with D possibly being TRBD2 (6 bases). Germline-derived CDR1 and CDR2 are SEHNR and FQNEAQ (reference sequence). The V gene lost 4 bases and the J gene lost 3 bases, with 13 bases spanning the gap. This CDR3 has 14 residues. The CDR3 sequence is CASSSTGTRYEQYF. For the CDR3, the DNA is TGTGCCAGCAGCTCAACCGGGACTCGCTACGAGCAGTACTTC.

The genes are TRBV5-5 and TRBJ1-5; D call uncertain. Looked up from germline, CDR1 is SGHKS and CDR2 is YYEKEE (reference sequence). The CDR3 is made up of 15 amino acids. Trimming stripped 4 bases from V and 8 bases from J, with 19 bases between. DNA of the CDR3: TGTGCCAGCAGCCGTGAGGTGGGTAATTGGAAGCCCCAGCATTTT. Its translation: CASSREVGNWKPQHF.

CDR3 sequence (DNA): TGTGCCTGGACCGACATGGGGAGGACATCCCTCCACTTT. Protein product: CAWTDMGRTSLHF. J is TRBJ1-6 and V is TRBV30; a weak D match, TRBD1 (5 bases). Germline loops: CDR1 GTSNPN, CDR2 SVGIG (reference sequence). The CDR3 covers 13 residues. V lost 4 bases and J 14 bases, leaving 18 bases between the germline ends.

The J gene is TRBJ2-5, the V gene TRBV5-1, with no clear D. V gave up 2 bases and J gave up 3 bases, with 2 bases separating them. This CDR3 region has 11 residues. CDR1 is SGHRS, CDR2 YFSETQ, per germline. CDR3 bases: TGCGCCAGCAGCTTAAAAGAGACCCAGTACTTC. Translated, it gives CASSLKETQYF.

The CDR3 spells CASSIEPGQGNQPQHF. The CDR3 region has the DNA TGTGCCAGTAGTATAGAACCGGGACAGGGGAATCAGCCCCAGCATTTT. The V and J genes are TRBV19 and TRBJ1-5, with 10 bases aligning to TRBD1. This CDR3 has 16 amino acids. V lost 0 bases and J lost 4; bases outside the gene matches: 3. Per germline, CDR1 LNHDA and CDR2 SQIVND (reference sequence).

V usage is TRBV27 and J usage is TRBJ1-1, with D tentatively TRBD1 (5 bases). V lost 7 bases and J 1 base, leaving 13 bases between the germline ends. This CDR3 comprises 14 residues. Germline loops: CDR1 MNHEY, CDR2 SMNVEV (reference sequence). This chain's CDR3 is CASTARGENTEAFF. In DNA form, the CDR3 reads TGTGCCAGCACCGCAAGAGGGGAGAACACTGAAGCTTTCTTT.

This chain's CDR3 is CASTKTSGGFTYEQYF. CDR3 nucleotides: TGTGCCAGCACCAAGACTAGCGGGGGATTTACGTACGAGCAGTACTTC. V usage is TRBV27 and J usage is TRBJ2-7; 12 bases fit TRBD2. CDR3 length equals 16 residues. Germline assignment: CDR1 MNHEY and CDR2 SMNVEV (reference sequence). The ends lost 7 bases at V and 4 bases at J; junction bases unmatched: 11.

This chain uses TRBV4-1 with TRBJ2-1; TRBD2 matches 10 bases. This CDR3 contains 16 residues. Germline values: CDR1 MGHRA, CDR2 YSYEKL. The junction had 5 bases not matched to a gene; V was cut back by 3 bases and J by 3 bases. CDR3 DNA sequence: TGCGCCAGCAGCCAGCAGTCTAGCGGGGGCTACAATGAGCAGTTCTTC. Its translation: CASSQQSSGGYNEQFF.

The chain combines TRBV23-1 with TRBJ2-5, with D maybe TRBD2 (7 bases). TRBV23-1 counts as an open reading frame of uncertain function. Deletions cut 4 bases from V and 2 bases from J, with 17 bases between. CDR3 length equals 16 residues. This CDR3 reads CASSLRGAKSQETQYF. The CDR3, as DNA: TGCGCCAGCAGTCTTCGGGGGGCGAAAAGTCAAGAGACCCAGTACTTC.

The rearrangement links TRBV4-1 to TRBJ2-1; 9 bases agree with TRBD2. The CDR3 runs 15 residues. With 3 bases clipped from V and 9 bases from J, the junction kept 9 bases outside the gene matches. Germline-derived CDR1 and CDR2 are MGHRA and YSYEKL. This CDR3 is CASSQSGGPPGEQFF. CDR3 nucleotide sequence: TGCGCCAGCAGCCAGAGCGGGGGGCCCCCGGGTGAGCAGTTCTTC.

This clone showed up just a few times. V usage is TRBV10-2 and J usage is TRBJ1-4, with D unclear. Deletions cut 3 bases from V and 11 bases from J, with 16 bases between. Germline loops: CDR1 WSHSY, CDR2 SAAADI. There are 14 residues in the CDR3. In DNA form, the CDR3 reads TGCGCCAGCAGTGATGTCAATGGAAAAGCTAAACTGTTTTTT. This gives the protein CASSDVNGKAKLFF.

This clone was recorded only once. V usage is TRBV18 and J usage is TRBJ1-6, with 8 positions matching TRBD1. V was clipped by 2 bases and J by 10 bases; unmatched bases: 4. This CDR3 region has 14 residues. CDR1 is KGHSH, CDR2 LQKENI, per germline. CDR3 DNA sequence: TGTGCCAGCTCACCAGGACAGGGTGAATCACCCCTCCACTTT. Its translation: CASSPGQGESPLHF. Full variable domain (missing parts from reference TRBV18 and TRBJ1-6): NAGVMQNPRHLVRRRGQEARLRCSPMKGHSHVYWYRQLPEEGLKFMVYLQKENIIDESGMPKERFSAEFPKEGPSILRIQQVVRGDSAAYFCASSPGQGESPLHFGNGTRLTVT.

The chain employs TRBV25-1 and TRBJ2-1; TRBD2 matches at 7 bases. The CDR3 loop spans 15 amino acids. V trimming: 3 bases; J trimming: 3 bases; junction bases outside the gene matches: 5. The germline V gene encodes CDR1 MGHDK and CDR2 SYGVNS. This CDR3 is CASSEVGGDYNEQFF. The CDR3, as DNA: TGTGCCAGCAGTGAGGTGGGGGGGGACTACAATGAGCAGTTCTTC. The complete variable domain, with remaining parts taken from reference TRBV25-1 and TRBJ2-1, reads EADIYQTPRYLVIGTGKKITLECSQTMGHDKMYWYQQDPGMELHLIHYSYGVNSTEKGDLSSESTVSRIRTEHFPLTLESARPSHTSQYLCASSEVGGDYNEQFFGPGTRLTVL.

The chain carries TRBV29-1 and TRBJ1-1; no definite D call. V shed 4 bases and J shed 5 bases, with 14 bases lying between them. The CDR3 sequence is 13 residues long. Germline assignment: CDR1 SQVTM and CDR2 ANQGSEA. The CDR3: CSVGGVGWTEAFF. CDR3 sequence (DNA): TGCAGCGTTGGCGGGGTGGGGTGGACTGAAGCTTTCTTT.

The chain combines TRBV18 with TRBJ1-3; D call uncertain. Trimming cost V 8 bases and J 3 bases, with 5 bases left between them. Germline-derived CDR1 and CDR2 are KGHSH and LQKENI. The CDR3 length is 11 residues. In DNA form, the CDR3 reads TGTGCCAGCAATCTTGGAAACACCATATATTTT. Protein product: CASNLGNTIYF.

This chain connects TRBV7-9 to TRBJ2-7, with TRBD1 matching 7 bases. Trimming took 5 bases from V and 6 from J; bases not matched to a gene: 10. Germline V gene lookup returns CDR1 SEHNR and CDR2 FQNEAQ (reference sequence). This CDR3 region has 14 residues. The CDR3 sequence: CASSLGQLGVEQYF. The CDR3 DNA follows: TGTGCCAGCAGCCTGGGACAGTTAGGGGTCGAGCAGTACTTC.

The CDR3 coding sequence is TGTGCCAGCAGCTTCCAAGAGACCCAGTACTTC. This encodes CASSFQETQYF. The chain carries TRBV5-4 and TRBJ2-5; D uncertain. The CDR3 is made up of 11 amino acids. Trimming cost V 2 bases and J 1 base, with 0 bases left between them. Germline V lookup: CDR1 SGHNT, CDR2 YYREEE (reference sequence).

The rearrangement uses TRBV27 and TRBJ1-3; D not certain. Trimming cost V 2 bases and J 4 bases, with 15 bases left between them. The CDR3 has 16 residues. Germline V CDR1 and CDR2: MNHEY, SMNVEV (reference sequence). CDR3 residues: CASSLQDPREGNTIYF. In DNA, the CDR3 is TGTGCCAGCAGTTTACAGGACCCCCGGGAAGGAAACACCATATATTTT.

The chain employs TRBV19 and TRBJ1-2, with TRBD1 identical over 7 bases. CDR3 length: 13 residues. CDR1 and CDR2 (germline): LNHDA, SQIVND (reference sequence). Trimming removed 1 base from V and 10 bases from J; junction bases left unmatched: 6. The DNA for the CDR3 is TGTGCCAGTAGTATAGCTTGGGACAGCGTCTACACCTTC. Translated: CASSIAWDSVYTF.

This chain uses TRBV6-4 with TRBJ1-2; D remains unclear. Germline CDR1 and CDR2: MRHNA and SNTAGT. V lost 2 bases to trimming and J lost 8 bases, with 15 bases between them. CDR3 size: 14 residues. The CDR3 nucleotides are TGTGCCAGCAGTGACGACTTCTCGTCGCGGGGCTACACCTTC. Amino acids: CASSDDFSSRGYTF.

This rearrangement joins TRBV9 to TRBJ1-6; D not resolved. The germline CDR1 and CDR2 sequences are SGDLS and YYNGEE. The CDR3 runs 14 residues. V lost 0 bases and J lost 7, with 8 bases in between. In nucleotides, the CDR3 is TGTGCCAGCAGCGTAGAGCAACTCAATTCACCCCTCCACTTT. Translation gives CASSVEQLNSPLHF. The full variable domain, rest sourced from reference TRBV9 and TRBJ1-6, is DSGVTQTPKHLITATGQRVTLRCSPRSGDLSVYWYQQSLDQGLQFLIQYYNGEERAKGNILERFSAQQFPDLHSELNLSSLELGDSALYFCASSVEQLNSPLHFGNGTRLTVT.

The chain links TRBV9 to TRBJ1-1, with D maybe TRBD1 (5 bases). The CDR3 contains 15 residues. Germline CDR1 is SGDLS and CDR2 is YYNGEE. Trimming took off 2 bases at V and 3 bases at J, with 14 bases between the two ends. CDR3 protein: CASSVSRESDTEAFF. In DNA form, the CDR3 reads TGTGCCAGCAGCGTTAGCAGGGAGTCGGACACTGAAGCTTTCTTT.

The V gene is TRBV15, the J gene TRBJ2-7, with D uncertain. This CDR3 comprises 15 residues. Germline CDR1 is LNHNV and CDR2 is YYDKDF (reference sequence). V was shortened by 0 bases and J by 0 bases, with 9 bases between the two germline ends. The CDR3 is CATSRDDTYSYEQYF. The CDR3 nucleotides read TGTGCCACCAGCAGAGACGACACATACTCCTACGAGCAGTACTTC.